This entry is about one T cell receptor (beta chain). Its target is not known. This CDR3 contains 13 residues. Per the germline V gene, CDR1 is SNHLY and CDR2 is FYNNEI. These data originate in a study of T cells expressing NK-cell markers. About the research overall: HCMV serostatus: most of the eight sequenced donors positive, one negative. Study results and caveats: Uncertainty persisted over the HCMV specificity of expanded NKG2C+ T cell clones. For several donors, these clonotypes were likewise the leading ones in the CD3+CD56-NKG2C+ fraction.

For TCR beta, cDNA was produced by 5'RACE template switching with UMIs. TCRdb reprocessed the 5' RACE reads; each CDR3 protein has one entry and no DNA is given. Its table records about 380,000 distinct CDR3 sequences. This TCR derives from a man aged 18 to 69 in good health. The gene calls are TRBV2 and TRBJ2-1; TCRdb proposes TRBD1, but this gene call is untestable without DNA. Sequenced material: blood T cells: a sorted CD56 or NKG2C T cell subset, CD4+ or CD8+ T cells, or bulk PBMC T cells (not recorded which). The CDR3 region is CASKRGANNEQFF.